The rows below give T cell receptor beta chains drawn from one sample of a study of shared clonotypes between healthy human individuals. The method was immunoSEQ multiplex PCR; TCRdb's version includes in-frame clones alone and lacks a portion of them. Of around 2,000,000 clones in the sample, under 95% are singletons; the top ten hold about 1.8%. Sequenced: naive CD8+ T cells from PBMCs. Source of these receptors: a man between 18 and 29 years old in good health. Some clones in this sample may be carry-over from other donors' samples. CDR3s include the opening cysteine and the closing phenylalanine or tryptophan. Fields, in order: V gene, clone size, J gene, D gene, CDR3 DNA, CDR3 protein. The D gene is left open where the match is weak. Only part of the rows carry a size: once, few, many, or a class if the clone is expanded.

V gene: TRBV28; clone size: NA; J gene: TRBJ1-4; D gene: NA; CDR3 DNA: TGTGCCAGCAGTTTTGACGCTTTTAATGAAAAACTGTTTTTT; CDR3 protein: CASSFDAFNEKLFF
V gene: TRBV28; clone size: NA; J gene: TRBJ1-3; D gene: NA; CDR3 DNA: TGTGCCAGCAGTTTAGTGGGGGCTATGAACTCTGGAAACACCATATATTTT; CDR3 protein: CASSLVGAMNSGNTIYF
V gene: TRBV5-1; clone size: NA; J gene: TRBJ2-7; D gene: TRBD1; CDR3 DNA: TGCGCCAGCAGCTTGACCGGGACAGGGTCCTACGAGCAGTACTTC; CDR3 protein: CASSLTGTGSYEQYF
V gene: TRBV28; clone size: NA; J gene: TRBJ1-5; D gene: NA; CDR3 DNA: TGTGCCAGCAGCCCCCCCGGGAGGATCAATCAGCCCCAGCATTTT; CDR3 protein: CASSPPGRINQPQHF
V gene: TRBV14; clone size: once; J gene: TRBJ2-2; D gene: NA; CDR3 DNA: TGTGCCAGCAGCCAAAGGGGTTTTGTCACCGGGGAGCTGTTTTTT; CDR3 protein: CASSQRGFVTGELFF
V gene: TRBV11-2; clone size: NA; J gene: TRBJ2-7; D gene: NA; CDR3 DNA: TGTGCCAGCAGCTTGGGGAGGGATTGGACAGGCCGAACCTACGAGCAGTACTTC; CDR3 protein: CASSLGRDWTGRTYEQYF
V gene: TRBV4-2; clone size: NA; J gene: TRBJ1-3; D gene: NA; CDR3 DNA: TGTGCCAGCAGCCAGCCCGGACTCATATCGGCTGGAAACACCATATATTTT; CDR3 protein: CASSQPGLISAGNTIYF
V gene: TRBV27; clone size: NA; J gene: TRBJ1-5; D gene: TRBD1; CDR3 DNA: TGTGCCAGCAGTTTATACCCCCCCCACACAGGGGGCTCTATCAATCAGCCCCAGCATTTT; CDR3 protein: CASSLYPPHTGGSINQPQHF
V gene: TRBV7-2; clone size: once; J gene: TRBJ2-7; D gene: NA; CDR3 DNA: TGTGCCAGCAGCCCACAGCTTTCCTACGAGCAGTACTTC; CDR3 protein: CASSPQLSYEQYF
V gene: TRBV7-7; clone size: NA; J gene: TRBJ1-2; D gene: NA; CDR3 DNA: TGTGCCAGCAGCTTAGTAGGGCAGTTTTATGGCTACACCTTC; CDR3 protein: CASSLVGQFYGYTF
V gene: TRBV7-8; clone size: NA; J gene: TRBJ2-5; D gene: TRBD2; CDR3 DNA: TGTGCCAGCAGCGCGAGTAGACTAGCGAGACAAGAGACCCAGTACTTC; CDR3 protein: CASSASRLARQETQYF
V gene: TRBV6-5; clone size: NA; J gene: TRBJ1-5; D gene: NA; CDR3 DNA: TGTGCCAGCAGTTGGTCGGCGTATAGCAATCAGCCCCAGCATTTT; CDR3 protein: CASSWSAYSNQPQHF
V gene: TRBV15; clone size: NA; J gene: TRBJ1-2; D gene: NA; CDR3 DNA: TGTGCCACCAGCACAACCCACAGGGTTGGCGGCTACACCTTC; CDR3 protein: CATSTTHRVGGYTF
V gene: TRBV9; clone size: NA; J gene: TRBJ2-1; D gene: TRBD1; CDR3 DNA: TGTGCCAGCAGCGTAGGGGCAGGGGGTTCCGATGAGCAGTTCTTC; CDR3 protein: CASSVGAGGSDEQFF
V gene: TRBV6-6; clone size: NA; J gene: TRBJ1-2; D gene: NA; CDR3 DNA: TGTGCCAGCAGTTACCAGGCAGACGGCTACACCTTC; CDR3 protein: CASSYQADGYTF
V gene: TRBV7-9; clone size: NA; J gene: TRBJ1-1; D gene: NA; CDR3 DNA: TGTGCCAGCAGTCCCGTGGGGGGGTTGAACACTGAAGCTTTCTTT; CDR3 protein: CASSPVGGLNTEAFF
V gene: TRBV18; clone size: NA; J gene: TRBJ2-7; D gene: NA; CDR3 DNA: TGTGCCAGCTCACCAGCAGGGAATAAATACGAGCAGTACTTC; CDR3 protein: CASSPAGNKYEQYF